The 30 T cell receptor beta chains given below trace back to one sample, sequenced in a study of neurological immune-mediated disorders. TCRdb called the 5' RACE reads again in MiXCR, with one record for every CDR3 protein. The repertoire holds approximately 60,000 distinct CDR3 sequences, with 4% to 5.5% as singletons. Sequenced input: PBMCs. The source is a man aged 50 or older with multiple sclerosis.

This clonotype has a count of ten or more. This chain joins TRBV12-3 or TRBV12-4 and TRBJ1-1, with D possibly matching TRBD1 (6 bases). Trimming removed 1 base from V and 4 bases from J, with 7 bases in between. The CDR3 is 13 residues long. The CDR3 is CASSLVGGTEAFF. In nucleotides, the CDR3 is TGTGCCAGCAGTTTAGTAGGGGGCACTGAAGCTTTCTTT.

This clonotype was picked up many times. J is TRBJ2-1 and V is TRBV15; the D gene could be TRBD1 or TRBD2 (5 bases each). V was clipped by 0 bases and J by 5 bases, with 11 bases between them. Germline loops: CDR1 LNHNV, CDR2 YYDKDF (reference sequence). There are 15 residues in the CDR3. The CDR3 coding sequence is TGTGCCACCAGCAGAGACCTGGGGGTAAACAATGAGCAGTTCTTC. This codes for CATSRDLGVNNEQFF.

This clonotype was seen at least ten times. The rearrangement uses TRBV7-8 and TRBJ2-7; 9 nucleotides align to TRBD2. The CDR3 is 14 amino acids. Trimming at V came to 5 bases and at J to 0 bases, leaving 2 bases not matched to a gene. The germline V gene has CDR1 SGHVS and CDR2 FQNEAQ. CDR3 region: CASSHSGSSYEQYF. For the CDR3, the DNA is TGTGCCAGCAGCCATAGCGGGAGCTCCTACGAGCAGTACTTC.

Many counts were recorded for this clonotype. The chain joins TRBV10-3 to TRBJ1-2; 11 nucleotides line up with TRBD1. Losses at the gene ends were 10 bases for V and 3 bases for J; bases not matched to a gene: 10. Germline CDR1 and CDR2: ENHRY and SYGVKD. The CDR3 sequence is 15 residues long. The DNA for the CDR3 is TGTGCCACCACTATCGGACAGGGGGCTTACTATGGCTACACCTTC. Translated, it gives CATTIGQGAYYGYTF.

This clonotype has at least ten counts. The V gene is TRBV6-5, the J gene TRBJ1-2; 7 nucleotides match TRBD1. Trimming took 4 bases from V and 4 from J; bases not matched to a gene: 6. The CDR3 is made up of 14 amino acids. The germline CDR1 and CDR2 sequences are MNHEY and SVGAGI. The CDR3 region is CASSWRTGSYGYTF. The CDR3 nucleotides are TGTGCCAGCAGTTGGAGGACAGGCAGCTATGGCTACACCTTC.

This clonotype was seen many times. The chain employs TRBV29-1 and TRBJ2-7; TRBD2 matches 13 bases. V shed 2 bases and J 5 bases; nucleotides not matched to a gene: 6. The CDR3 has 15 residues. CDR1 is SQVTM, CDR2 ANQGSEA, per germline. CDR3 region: CSVERTSGSGDEQYF. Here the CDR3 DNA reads TGCAGCGTTGAACGGACTAGCGGGAGTGGAGACGAGCAGTACTTC.

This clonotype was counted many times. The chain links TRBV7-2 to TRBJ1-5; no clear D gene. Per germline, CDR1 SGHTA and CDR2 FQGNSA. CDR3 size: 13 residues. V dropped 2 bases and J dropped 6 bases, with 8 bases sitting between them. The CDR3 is CASSLRYTQPQHF. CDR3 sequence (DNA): TGTGCCAGCAGCTTAAGGTATACTCAGCCCCAGCATTTT. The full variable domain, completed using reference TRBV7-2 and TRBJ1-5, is GAGVSQSPSNKVTEKGKDVELRCDPISGHTALYWYRQSLGQGLEFLIYFQGNSAPDKSGLPSDRFSAERTGGSVSTLTIQRTQQEDSAVYLCASSLRYTQPQHFGDGTRLSIL.

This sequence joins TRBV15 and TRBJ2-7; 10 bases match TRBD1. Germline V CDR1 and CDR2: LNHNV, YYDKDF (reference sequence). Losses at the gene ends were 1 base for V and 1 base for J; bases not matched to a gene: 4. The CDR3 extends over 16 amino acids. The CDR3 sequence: CATSRGGDRGSYEQYF. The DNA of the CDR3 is TGTGCCACCAGCAGAGGGGGGGACAGGGGTTCCTACGAGCAGTACTTC.

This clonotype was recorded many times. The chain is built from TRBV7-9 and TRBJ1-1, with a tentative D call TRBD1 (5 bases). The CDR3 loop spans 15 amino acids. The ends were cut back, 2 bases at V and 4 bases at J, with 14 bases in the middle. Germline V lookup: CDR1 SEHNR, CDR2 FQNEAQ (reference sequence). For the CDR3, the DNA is TGTGCCAGCAGCTTATCACCCGTAAGGGGCACTGAAGCTTTCTTT. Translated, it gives CASSLSPVRGTEAFF.

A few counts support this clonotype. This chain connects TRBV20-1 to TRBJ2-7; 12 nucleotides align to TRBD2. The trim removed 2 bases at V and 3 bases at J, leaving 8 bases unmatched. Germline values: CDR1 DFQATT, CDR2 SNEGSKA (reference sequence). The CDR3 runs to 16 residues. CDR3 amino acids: CSARKGRTSGVYEQYF. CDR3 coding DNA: TGCAGTGCTAGAAAGGGCAGGACTAGCGGGGTCTACGAGCAGTACTTC.

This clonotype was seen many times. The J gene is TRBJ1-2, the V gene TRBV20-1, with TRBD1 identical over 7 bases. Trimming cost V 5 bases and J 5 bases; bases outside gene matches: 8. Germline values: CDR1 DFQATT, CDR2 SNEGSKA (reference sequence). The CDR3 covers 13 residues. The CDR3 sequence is CSASSGTAYGYTF. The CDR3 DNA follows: TGCAGTGCTTCGTCCGGGACAGCTTATGGCTACACCTTC.

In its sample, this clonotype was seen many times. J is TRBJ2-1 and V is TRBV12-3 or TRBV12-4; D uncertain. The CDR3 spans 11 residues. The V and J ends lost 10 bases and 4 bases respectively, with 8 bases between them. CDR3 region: CATNRYNEQFF. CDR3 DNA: TGTGCCACCAATAGGTACAATGAGCAGTTCTTC.

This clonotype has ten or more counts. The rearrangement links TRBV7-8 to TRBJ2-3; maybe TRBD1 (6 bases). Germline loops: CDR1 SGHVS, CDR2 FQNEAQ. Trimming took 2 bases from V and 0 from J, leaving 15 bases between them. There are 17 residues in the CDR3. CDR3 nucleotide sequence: TGTGCCAGCAGCTTACCCTCTCAGGGGTTGAGCACAGATACGCAGTATTTT. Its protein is CASSLPSQGLSTDTQYF.

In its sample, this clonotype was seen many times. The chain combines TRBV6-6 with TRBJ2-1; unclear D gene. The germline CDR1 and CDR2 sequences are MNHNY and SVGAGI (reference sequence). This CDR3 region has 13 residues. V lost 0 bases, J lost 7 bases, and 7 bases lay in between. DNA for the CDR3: TGTGCCAGCAGTTACTCGTCCCCGAATGAGCAGTTCTTC. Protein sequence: CASSYSSPNEQFF.

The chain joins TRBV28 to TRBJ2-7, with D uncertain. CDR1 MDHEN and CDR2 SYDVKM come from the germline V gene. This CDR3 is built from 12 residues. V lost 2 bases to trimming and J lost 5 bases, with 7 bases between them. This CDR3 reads CASSLGVNEQYF. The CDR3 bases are TGTGCCAGCAGTTTAGGGGTGAACGAGCAGTACTTC.

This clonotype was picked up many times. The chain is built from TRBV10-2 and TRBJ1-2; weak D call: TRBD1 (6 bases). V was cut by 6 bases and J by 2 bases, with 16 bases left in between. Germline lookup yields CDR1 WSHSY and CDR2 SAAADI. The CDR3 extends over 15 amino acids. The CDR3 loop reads CASREAGAGNYGYTF. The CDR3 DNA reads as TGCGCCAGCAGAGAGGCAGGGGCCGGCAACTATGGCTACACCTTC.

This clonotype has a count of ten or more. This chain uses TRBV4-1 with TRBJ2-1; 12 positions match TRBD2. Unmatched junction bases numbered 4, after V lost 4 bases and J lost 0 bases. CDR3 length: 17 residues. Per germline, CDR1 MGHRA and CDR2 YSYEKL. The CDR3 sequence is CASSPGLAGSSYNEQFF. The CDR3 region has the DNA TGCGCCAGCAGCCCGGGACTAGCGGGTAGCTCCTACAATGAGCAGTTCTTC.

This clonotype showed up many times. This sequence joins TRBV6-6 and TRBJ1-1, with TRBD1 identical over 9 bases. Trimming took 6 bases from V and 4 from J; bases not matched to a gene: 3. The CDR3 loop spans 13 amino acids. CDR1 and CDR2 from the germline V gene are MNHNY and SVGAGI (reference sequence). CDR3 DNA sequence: TGTGCCAGCAGAACGACAGGGGGCACTGAAGCTTTCTTT. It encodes CASRTTGGTEAFF.

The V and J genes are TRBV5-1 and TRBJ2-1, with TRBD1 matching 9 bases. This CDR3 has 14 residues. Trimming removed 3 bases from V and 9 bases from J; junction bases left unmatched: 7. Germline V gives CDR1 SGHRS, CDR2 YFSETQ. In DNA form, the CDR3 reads TGCGCCAGCAGCTCCGGGACAGGGCCACTTGAGCAGTTCTTC. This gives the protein CASSSGTGPLEQFF.

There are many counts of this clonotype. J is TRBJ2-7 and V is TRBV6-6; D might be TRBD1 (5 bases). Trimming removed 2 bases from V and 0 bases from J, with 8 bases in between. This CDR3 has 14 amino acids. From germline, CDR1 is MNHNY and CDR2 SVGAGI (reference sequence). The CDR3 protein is CASSYADNSYEQYF. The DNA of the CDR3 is TGTGCCAGCAGTTACGCGGACAACTCCTACGAGCAGTACTTC.

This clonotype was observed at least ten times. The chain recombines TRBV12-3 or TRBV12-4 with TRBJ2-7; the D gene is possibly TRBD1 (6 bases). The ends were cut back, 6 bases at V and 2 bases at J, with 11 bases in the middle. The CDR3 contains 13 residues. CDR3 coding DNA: TGTGCCAGCAGCCAGGACAGAGCCTACGAGCAGTACTTC. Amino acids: CASSQDRAYEQYF.

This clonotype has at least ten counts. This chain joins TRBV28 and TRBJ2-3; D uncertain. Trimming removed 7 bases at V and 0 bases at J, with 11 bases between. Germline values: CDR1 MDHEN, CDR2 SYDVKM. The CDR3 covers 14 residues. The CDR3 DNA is TGTGCCAGCAAAACCGAGACTAGCACAGATACGCAGTATTTT. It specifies CASKTETSTDTQYF.

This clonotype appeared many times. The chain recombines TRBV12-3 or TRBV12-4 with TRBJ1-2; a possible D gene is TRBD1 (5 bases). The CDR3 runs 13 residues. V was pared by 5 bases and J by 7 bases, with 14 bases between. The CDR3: CASSRDGGIGYTF. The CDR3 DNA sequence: TGTGCCAGCAGTCGGGACGGGGGGATTGGCTACACCTTC.

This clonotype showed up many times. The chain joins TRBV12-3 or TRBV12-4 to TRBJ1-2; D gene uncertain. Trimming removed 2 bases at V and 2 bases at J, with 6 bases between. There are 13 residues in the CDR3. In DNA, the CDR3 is TGTGCCAGCAGTTTACAGCAAAACTATGGCTACACCTTC. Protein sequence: CASSLQQNYGYTF.

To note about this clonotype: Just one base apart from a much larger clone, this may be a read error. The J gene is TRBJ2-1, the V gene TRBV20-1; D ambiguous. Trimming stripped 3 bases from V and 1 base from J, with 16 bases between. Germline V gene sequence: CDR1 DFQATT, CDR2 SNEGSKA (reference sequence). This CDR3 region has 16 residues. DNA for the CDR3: TGCAGTGCTAGGCTTAGGACGCATAGATCCTACAATGAGCAGTTCTTC. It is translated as CSARLRTHRSYNEQFF.

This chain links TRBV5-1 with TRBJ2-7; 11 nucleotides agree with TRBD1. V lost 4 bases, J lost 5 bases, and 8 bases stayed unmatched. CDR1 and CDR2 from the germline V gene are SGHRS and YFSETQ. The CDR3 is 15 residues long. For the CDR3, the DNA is TGCGCCAGCAGCACAACTCCGGGACAGGGGGACGAGCAGTACTTC. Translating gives CASSTTPGQGDEQYF.

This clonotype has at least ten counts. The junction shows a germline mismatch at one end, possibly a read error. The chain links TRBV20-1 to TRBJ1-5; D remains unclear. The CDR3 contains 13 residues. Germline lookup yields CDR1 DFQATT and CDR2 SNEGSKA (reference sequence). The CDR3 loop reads CSAIVGSNQPQNF. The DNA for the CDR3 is TGCAGTGCCATAGTGGGTAGCAATCAGCCCCAGAATTTT.

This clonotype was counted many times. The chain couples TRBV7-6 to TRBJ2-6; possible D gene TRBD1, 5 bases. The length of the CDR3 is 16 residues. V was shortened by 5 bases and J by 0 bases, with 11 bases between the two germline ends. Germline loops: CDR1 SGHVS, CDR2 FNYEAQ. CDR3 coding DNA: TGTGCCAGCAGCGTCAGACAGTTCTCTGGGGCCAACGTCCTGACTTTC. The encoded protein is CASSVRQFSGANVLTF. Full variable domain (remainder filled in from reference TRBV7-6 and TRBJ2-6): GAGVSQSPRYKVTKRGQDVALRCDPISGHVSLYWYRQALGQGPEFLTYFNYEAQQDKSGLPNDRFSAERPEGSISTLTIQRTEQRDSAMYRCASSVRQFSGANVLTFGAGSRLTVL.

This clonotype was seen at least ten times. CDR3: CASSRGDRVTPDNEQFF. DNA for the CDR3: TGTGCCAGCAGCCGGGGGGACAGGGTGACACCTGATAATGAGCAGTTCTTC. The V gene is TRBV28, the J gene TRBJ2-1, with TRBD1 identical over 9 bases. There are 17 residues in the CDR3. The V and J ends lost 6 bases and 7 bases, in that order; junction bases with no gene match: 16. The germline V gene encodes CDR1 MDHEN and CDR2 SYDVKM.

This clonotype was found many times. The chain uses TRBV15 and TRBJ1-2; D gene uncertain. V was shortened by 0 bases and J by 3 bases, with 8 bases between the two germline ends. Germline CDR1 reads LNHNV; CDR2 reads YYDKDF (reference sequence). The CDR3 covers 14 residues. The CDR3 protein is CATSREFADYGYTF. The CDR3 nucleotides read TGTGCCACCAGCAGAGAATTTGCGGACTATGGCTACACCTTC.